This entry describes one T cell receptor beta chain. Germline CDR1 is MNHNS and CDR2 is SASEGT. The CDR3 runs 14 residues. With 1 base removed from V and 0 bases from J, the gap between germline ends came to 4 bases. The sample is drawn from a study of T cell clonotyping in hematopoietic cell transplantation. Clones were sequenced by immunoSEQ multiplex PCR, and TCRdb holds only the in-frame ones, with some missing. The sample yields about 7,000 clones, 85% to 90% seen once. The V gene is TRBV6-1, the J gene TRBJ1-5, with no clear D. The sample was PBMCs, taken 100 days after allogeneic stem cell transplant. The TCR was taken from a male patient aged 45-60 years who had an allogeneic stem cell transplant from a related donor, so the T cells may come from the graft donor. Some clones in this sample may be carry-over from other donors' samples. The chain's CDR3 is CASSEDGSNQPQHF. CDR3 DNA sequence: TGTGCCAGCAGTGAAGATGGTAGCAATCAGCCCCAGCATTTT.